This T cell receptor (beta chain) was identified in a study of shared T cell receptors in the human thymus. The CDR3 sequence is 15 residues long. The germline CDR1 and CDR2 sequences are MNHEY and SVGAGI. J gave up 4 bases and V 6 bases, and 2 bases lay outside the gene matches. Repertoires were generated with immunoSEQ multiplex PCR, while TCRdb's copy carries only in-frame clones and drops some. The data hold hundreds of thousands of clones, with around 87% observed a single time. The data also belong to a second study, concerning human thymus T cells.

Sample: thymocytes. The genes are TRBV6-5 and TRBJ2-1, with 14 bases fitting TRBD2. The sequence was collected from a boy less than two years old with a congenital heart defect. The CDR3: CASRRTSGGYNEQFF. CDR3 DNA sequence: TGTGCCAGCAGGAGGACTAGCGGGGGGTACAATGAGCAGTTCTTC.